The clone carrying this T cell receptor (beta chain) was seen just once. Its antigen is still unknown. J lost 4 bases, V lost 6 bases, and 6 bases had no gene match. The CDR3 has 15 residues. From germline, CDR1 is LNHDA and CDR2 SQIVND (reference sequence). These data originate in a study of cytomegalovirus exposure and HLA in healthy donors. The study, taken as a whole, reports: Among immune exposure information, only CMV serostatus was available.

PCR amplification relied on 60 Vbeta primers (plus 13 Jbeta primers). Generated by immunoSEQ multiplex PCR, the TCRdb table keeps only in-frame clones and is missing some. The sample has some 110,000 clones; around 80% are singletons. The specimen sequenced was PBMCs. The clonotype was recovered from a woman between 40 and 55 years old in good health and CMV-seronegative. The chain is built from TRBV19 and TRBJ2-2, with 9 bases that match TRBD1. CDR3 amino acids: CASRPGQGRTGELFF. The CDR3 nucleotides are TGTGCCAGTAGGCCGGGACAGGGTCGCACCGGGGAGCTGTTTTTT.